These 32 T cell receptor beta chains came from one sample sequenced in a study of neurological immune-mediated disorders. TCRdb fed the 5' RACE reads into MiXCR, producing one record per CDR3 protein. The table records 50,000 to 75,000 distinct CDR3 sequences, 10% to 15% of them present only once. Sequenced input: PBMCs. Receptor source: a woman aged 55-69 years with HTLV-1-associated myelopathy (HAM/TSP).

In this sample, this clonotype turned up a few times. The chain is built from TRBV21-1 and TRBJ2-1; the D call in the table, TRBD2, was not verified against the DNA. TRBV21-1 is noted as a pseudogene. CDR3 length equals 15 residues. Here the CDR3 reads CASAFHASVDNEQFF. The CDR3 bases are TGTGCCAGCGCCTTTCATGCTAGCGTCGACAATGAGCAGTTCTTC.

This clonotype was observed many times. The rearrangement joins TRBV10-3 to TRBJ1-1; TRBD1 is a possible D gene (5 bases). CDR3 length: 16 amino acids. The germline gives CDR1 ENHRY, CDR2 SYGVKD. V gave up 2 bases and J gave up 2 bases, with 15 bases separating them. The CDR3 sequence: CAISERGYAGNTEAFF. CDR3 DNA sequence: TGTGCCATCAGTGAGCGGGGGTATGCAGGCAACACTGAAGCTTTCTTT.

A remark on this clonotype: A much larger clone lies a single base off, so this may be a read error. The V and J genes are TRBV10-3 and TRBJ2-6; D tentatively fits TRBD1 or TRBD2 (6 bases each). This CDR3 comprises 15 residues. Germline V gene lookup returns CDR1 ENHRY and CDR2 SYGVKD. The CDR3 DNA sequence: TGTGCCATCACTATGGGGGGCTCTGGGGCCAAGGTCCTGACTTTC. This gives the protein CAITMGGSGAKVLTF.

This clonotype was recorded many times. The V gene is TRBV21-1, the J gene TRBJ2-7; TRBD2 is the table's D call, not checked against the DNA. TRBV21-1 is given as a pseudogene. The CDR3 length is 12 residues. In DNA, the CDR3 is TGTGCCGGAGGACTAGCCTCCTACGAGCAGTACTTC. This codes for CAGGLASYEQYF.

The chain joins TRBV6-1 to TRBJ2-5; no clear D. The CDR3 covers 14 residues. The ends were cut back, 4 bases at V and 1 base at J, with 10 bases in the middle. From germline, CDR1 is MNHNS and CDR2 SASEGT. CDR3 coding DNA: TGTGCCAGCAGTGGTGTGGCTCGCCAAGAGACCCAGTACTTC. This gives the protein CASSGVARQETQYF.

This clonotype was observed at least ten times. The chain recombines TRBV20-1 with TRBJ2-4, with TRBD2 matching 11 bases. V shed 0 bases, J shed 1 base, and the junction held 5 bases outside the gene matches. Germline V gene sequence: CDR1 DFQATT, CDR2 SNEGSKA (reference sequence). This CDR3 region has 17 residues. The CDR3 loop is CSARDRVAGGAKNIQYF. CDR3 sequence (DNA): TGCAGTGCTAGAGATAGGGTAGCGGGAGGGGCCAAAAACATTCAGTACTTC.

Comments on this clonotype: With a much larger clone just one base away, this may be a read error. The limits of the CDR3 on the DNA are not certain, so only TCRdb's listed CDR3 is given. The chain's CDR3 is CASILGPVAGNTIYF. The rearrangement links TRBV2 to TRBJ1-3; TRBD1 is the table's D call, not checked against the DNA. The germline CDR1 and CDR2 sequences are SNHLY and FYNNEI. The CDR3 totals 15 residues, both ends included.

This clonotype was found many times. The V gene is TRBV7-2, the J gene TRBJ2-2; D gene ambiguous. The V gene's germline CDR1 is SGHTA and CDR2 FQGNSA. This CDR3 is built from 14 residues. Between the trimmed V and J ends, which lost 0 bases and 6 bases, there was a span of 8 bases. The CDR3 sequence is CASSLASFPGELFF. Here the CDR3 DNA reads TGTGCCAGCAGCTTAGCTAGCTTCCCCGGGGAGCTGTTTTTT.

This clonotype was picked up many times. The rearrangement joins TRBV20-1 to TRBJ2-3; D is unresolved. Germline CDR1 is DFQATT and CDR2 is SNEGSKA (reference sequence). This CDR3 comprises 15 residues. Trimming took off 4 bases at V and 1 base at J, with 15 bases between the two ends. DNA of the CDR3: TGCAGTGCTAACCCCTCTGGGGTCGGCACAGATACGCAGTATTTT. This codes for CSANPSGVGTDTQYF.

This clonotype was seen at least ten times. The CDR3 is CASSLTGASYNEQFF. The CDR3 DNA reads as TGCGCCAGCAGCTTGACTGGGGCCTCCTACAATGAGCAGTTCTTC. The chain recombines TRBV5-1 with TRBJ2-1; the D gene is possibly TRBD1 (5 bases). CDR1 and CDR2 from the germline V gene are SGHRS and YFSETQ. CDR3 size: 15 residues. The V end lost 1 base, the J end lost 0 bases, and 8 bases lay between the germline ends.

This clonotype was counted many times. CDR3 DNA: TGTGCCAGCAGTGTCAATGGACTAGCGGGAGAAACCACCGGGGAGCTGTTTTTT. This encodes CASSVNGLAGETTGELFF. The gene calls are TRBV2 and TRBJ2-2, with TRBD2 matching over 13 bases. The CDR3 sequence is 18 residues long. J gave up 4 bases and V 4 bases, and 9 bases lay outside the gene matches. CDR1 and CDR2 from the germline V gene are SNHLY and FYNNEI.

The table lists this clonotype with many counts. The chain joins TRBV7-2 to TRBJ2-1; D gene uncertain. Germline values: CDR1 SGHTA, CDR2 FQGNSA. The V end lost 1 base, the J end lost 0 bases, and 10 bases lay between the germline ends. The CDR3 covers 16 residues. For the CDR3, the DNA is TGTGCCAGCAGCTTAGTTGGTGCAAGCTCCTACAATGAGCAGTTCTTC. Amino acids: CASSLVGASSYNEQFF.

Ten or more counts support this clonotype. V and J are TRBV6-1 and TRBJ2-3, with 12 bases matching TRBD2. CDR1 and CDR2 (germline): MNHNS, SASEGT. CDR3 length: 16 residues. V gave up 6 bases and J gave up 2 bases; unmatched junction bases: 6. CDR3 coding DNA: TGTGCCAGCAGCCTAGGACTAGCGGGAACCACAGATACGCAGTATTTT. Translating gives CASSLGLAGTTDTQYF.

In its sample, this clonotype was seen many times. This chain connects TRBV5-1 to TRBJ2-5, with 13 positions matching TRBD2. V lost 6 bases, J lost 5 bases, and 7 bases stayed unmatched. Germline CDR1 and CDR2: SGHRS and YFSETQ. The CDR3 spans 15 residues. Here the CDR3 DNA reads TGCGCCAGCACCAGGACTAGCGGGAGTTTTGAGACCCAGTACTTC. It codes for CASTRTSGSFETQYF.

The table lists this clonotype with many counts. The V call is TRBV20-1, the J call TRBJ2-7, with 12 bases aligning to TRBD2. The CDR3 has 15 amino acids. Germline V gives CDR1 DFQATT, CDR2 SNEGSKA (reference sequence). The J segment lost 3 bases and the V segment lost 5 bases, leaving 8 bases of the junction unmatched. CDR3 loop: CSAVGLAGSLYEQYF. CDR3 nucleotide sequence: TGCAGTGCTGTTGGACTAGCGGGATCTCTCTACGAGCAGTACTTC.

This clonotype was recorded many times. The V call is TRBV2, the J call TRBJ2-3, with 12 bases identical to TRBD1. CDR1 and CDR2 (germline): SNHLY, FYNNEI. The V gene end was trimmed by 8 bases and the J gene end by 5 bases; junction bases not matched to a gene: 8. The CDR3 covers 15 residues. The CDR3 coding sequence is TGTGCCAGCGTAGAAGGGACAGGGGGCTTAGATACGCAGTATTTT. Protein sequence: CASVEGTGGLDTQYF.

This clonotype has at least ten counts. The rearrangement links TRBV29-1 to TRBJ2-7, with 7 bases lining up with TRBD1. Germline CDR1 SQVTM, CDR2 ANQGSEA. This CDR3 comprises 11 residues. V was clipped by 4 bases and J by 9 bases; unmatched bases: 6. The CDR3 reads CSVGTGLRQYF. DNA of the CDR3: TGCAGCGTTGGGACAGGACTTCGGCAGTACTTC.

Worth noting for this clonotype: A read error may account for a junction end that differs from germline. The chain recombines TRBV9 with TRBJ1-4, with 8 bases matching TRBD1. The CDR3 has 15 residues. Germline V gene data show CDR1 as SGDLS and CDR2 as YYNGEE. The CDR3 loop is CASSTGQGQQETLFF. For the CDR3, the DNA is TGTGCCAGCAGCACTGGACAGGGACAACAGGAAACACTGTTTTTT.

This clonotype has a count of ten or more. The J gene is TRBJ2-1, the V gene TRBV5-1; 7 positions agree with TRBD2. The V and J ends lost 2 bases and 7 bases, in that order; junction bases with no gene match: 9. Germline CDR1 is SGHRS and CDR2 is YFSETQ. This CDR3 has 15 amino acids. This CDR3 is CASSFPAGEPNEQFF. The CDR3 nucleotides are TGCGCCAGCAGCTTCCCTGCGGGAGAACCTAATGAGCAGTTCTTC. Combining the CDR3 with reference TRBV5-1 and TRBJ2-1 gives the whole variable domain KAGVTQTPRYLIKTRGQQVTLSCSPISGHRSVSWYQQTPGQGLQFLFEYFSETQRNKGNFPGRFSGRQFSNSRSEMNVSTLELGDSALYLCASSFPAGEPNEQFFGPGTRLTVL.

Ten or more counts support this clonotype. Written as DNA, the CDR3 is TGTGCCAGCAGGGGACAGGGATACACTGAAGCTTTCTTT. Its protein is CASRGQGYTEAFF. The chain is built from TRBV28 and TRBJ1-1; 9 nucleotides line up with TRBD1. The germline V gene encodes CDR1 MDHEN and CDR2 SYDVKM. The CDR3 extends over 13 amino acids. V lost 6 bases, J lost 3 bases, and 2 bases stayed unmatched.

This clonotype was detected many times. The chain links TRBV6-5 to TRBJ2-1, with TRBD2 matching 9 bases. The V and J ends lost 4 bases and 5 bases, in that order; junction bases with no gene match: 6. Per the germline V gene, CDR1 is MNHEY and CDR2 is SVGAGI. CDR3 size: 15 residues. The DNA of the CDR3 is TGTGCCAGCAGTTCCGGGACTAGCATCAACAATGAGCAGTTCTTC. Translating it yields CASSSGTSINNEQFF.

At least ten counts were recorded for this clonotype. This may be a read error, as it is one base from a much larger clone. This likely comes from a read error, as the CDR3 has no conserved phenylalanine or tryptophan at its end. The chain uses TRBV29-1 and TRBJ1-2; the D is unclear. The CDR3 has 13 residues. CDR1 is SQVTM and CDR2 is ANQGSEA in the germline V gene. V dropped 4 bases and J dropped 6 bases, with 15 bases sitting between them. CDR3 bases: TGCAGCGTTGGGACTCGGACCCCGCATGGCTACACCTCC. Protein sequence: CSVGTRTPHGYTS.

This clonotype was seen at least ten times. The V call is TRBV7-9, the J call TRBJ1-2; D remains unclear. The germline V gene has CDR1 SEHNR and CDR2 FQNEAQ (reference sequence). CDR3 length equals 15 residues. V dropped 5 bases and J dropped 0 bases, with 13 bases sitting between them. CDR3 sequence (DNA): TGTGCCAGCAGCCCCCCTAATTCGGCTAACTATGGCTACACCTTC. This sequence encodes CASSPPNSANYGYTF.

This clonotype came up many times. This sequence joins TRBV10-2 and TRBJ2-2; the D is unclear. The CDR3 runs to 11 residues. V was cut by 8 bases and J by 7 bases, with 8 bases left in between. Germline V lookup: CDR1 WSHSY, CDR2 SAAADI. CDR3 in amino acids: CASEKGGELFF. The CDR3 DNA sequence: TGCGCCAGCGAGAAGGGCGGGGAGCTGTTTTTT.

By sample share, this clonotype is medium-sized. The chain combines TRBV7-3 with TRBJ1-1; D remains ambiguous. CDR3 size: 15 residues. The germline V gene encodes CDR1 SGHTA and CDR2 FQGTGA. Deletions cut 1 base from V and 1 base from J, with 10 bases between. The CDR3 DNA sequence: TGTGCCAGCAGCTTAAATTTTCTGGGGAACACTGAAGCTTTCTTT. This codes for CASSLNFLGNTEAFF.

This clonotype was counted many times. This CDR3 reads CASSPRSYEQYF. The CDR3 DNA is TGTGCCAGCAGCCCCCGCTCCTACGAGCAGTACTTC. V gene TRBV7-2 combines with J gene TRBJ2-7, with D hard to call. Trimming left V 5 bases short and J 0 bases short, with 5 bases between. Germline values: CDR1 SGHTA, CDR2 FQGNSA. The length of the CDR3 is 12 residues.

This clonotype was counted many times. The J gene is TRBJ2-3, the V gene TRBV4-1, with 8 bases identical to TRBD2. The CDR3 runs 15 residues. Germline assignment: CDR1 MGHRA and CDR2 YSYEKL. Trimming cost V 0 bases and J 8 bases; bases outside gene matches: 7. CDR3 nucleotides: TGCGCCAGCAGCCAAGAGGGTTCCGGGAGGGGTACGCAGTATTTT. Translated, it gives CASSQEGSGRGTQYF.

On this clonotype itself: The germline gene is not matched at one end of the junction; a read error may be the cause. The V gene is TRBV5-1, the J gene TRBJ1-1; tentative D call: TRBD1 (5 bases). Per the germline V gene, CDR1 is SGHRS and CDR2 is YFSETQ. There are 15 residues in the CDR3. CDR3 amino acids: CARSLWGTENTEAFF. The CDR3 DNA sequence: TGCGCCAGAAGCTTATGGGGGACTGAGAACACTGAAGCTTTCTTT.

This clonotype was seen ten or more times. The CDR3 DNA sequence: TGTGCCAGCAGCTTGCGACAGGGGCCTACAGATACGCAGTATTTT. The encoded protein is CASSLRQGPTDTQYF. The genes are TRBV7-2 and TRBJ2-3; 8 nucleotides match TRBD1. Looked up from germline, CDR1 is SGHTA and CDR2 is FQGNSA. V gave up 3 bases and J gave up 3 bases; unmatched junction bases: 5. The length of the CDR3 is 15 residues.

In its sample, this clonotype is medium-sized. The gene calls are TRBV29-1 and TRBJ2-1, with a possible D match to TRBD2 (5 bases). CDR3 length: 11 amino acids. Germline V gene data show CDR1 as SQVTM and CDR2 as ANQGSEA. Trimming removed 2 bases from V and 12 bases from J, with 11 bases in between. The CDR3 spells CSVERSGWQFF. CDR3 in DNA: TGCAGCGTTGAAAGGTCGGGATGGCAGTTCTTC.

Notes on this clonotype: A much larger clone differs by one base, so this may be a read error. The V and J genes are TRBV11-2 and TRBJ2-1; 12 nucleotides match TRBD2. The CDR3 contains 16 residues. The germline V gene encodes CDR1 SGHAT and CDR2 FQNNGV. CDR3 residues: CTSSRTSGVGDNEQFF. Here the CDR3 DNA reads TGTACCAGCAGCAGGACTAGCGGGGTGGGGGACAATGAGCAGTTCTTC. The full variable domain, with the rest looked up from reference TRBV11-2 and TRBJ2-1, is EAGVAQSPRYKIIEKRQSVAFWCNPISGHATLYWYQQILGQGPKLLIQFQNNGVVDDSQLPKDRFSAERLKGVDSTLKIQPAKLEDSAVYLCTSSRTSGVGDNEQFFGPGTRLTVL.

This clonotype showed up many times. The chain has TRBV7-2 and TRBJ2-1; 8 nucleotides line up with TRBD1. Germline V gene sequence: CDR1 SGHTA, CDR2 FQGNSA. Germline trimming cut 1 base from V and 14 bases from J; bases unmatched to any gene: 4. The CDR3 extends over 12 amino acids. The CDR3 DNA is TGTGCCAGCAGCTTAGGAGCAGGGGGCGAGTTCTTC. Amino acid sequence: CASSLGAGGEFF. Based on the CDR3 plus reference TRBV7-2 and TRBJ2-1, the full variable domain is GAGVSQSPSNKVTEKGKDVELRCDPISGHTALYWYRQSLGQGLEFLIYFQGNSAPDKSGLPSDRFSAERTGGSVSTLTIQRTQQEDSAVYLCASSLGAGGEFFGPGTRLTVL.